This TCR beta chain is drawn from a study of OX40 agonist ivuxolimab in advanced cancers. As regards this clone: Its antigen is currently unknown.

Study-wide results and caveats: Partial responders receiving 0.1-3.0 mg/kg showed among the lowest clonal expansion.

Method: immunoSEQ multiplex PCR; TCRdb's copy keeps in-frame clones and lacks some. Here the sample spans more than 50,000 clones, 75% to 85% being singletons. Per the germline V gene, CDR1 is SGHRS and CDR2 is YFSETQ. The CDR3 sequence is 14 residues long. The V gene end was trimmed by 5 bases and the J gene end by 4 bases; junction bases not matched to a gene: 6. The clonotype was recovered from an adult with an advanced solid tumor such as melanoma, head and neck, liver or kidney cancer. This rearrangement joins TRBV5-1 to TRBJ2-3; 8 bases are shared with TRBD1. The sample consisted of CD4+ or CD8+ T cells sorted from blood, taken in a trial of the OX40 agonist ivuxolimab. The CDR3 DNA reads as TGCGCCAGCAGTAGGACAGGGATGGCAGATACGCAGTATTTT. It codes for CASSRTGMADTQYF.